This T cell receptor (beta chain) was retrieved from a study of human T cells and chemical hapten exposure (dated by TCRdb to the early 2020s). About the study as a whole: For sensitization, 2% DPC in acetone was applied to a 2 cm by 2 cm area of upper inner arm skin. The mostly female patient cohort included alopecia areata with under or over 50% scalp involvement, alopecia totalis and alopecia universalis. Twenty-nine alopecia patients gave blood for TCR sequencing at one to four time points (pre-sensitization, 2, 6 and 24 weeks). Patch testing was performed on the upper back with Finn chambers containing 0.01% DPC, and the patch tests were scored after 6 days according to International Contact Dermatitis Research Group standards. Libraries were pooled for sequencing, and variation in per-sample TCR yields was attributed mainly to small differences in library volumes within the pool. Blood samples were taken from patients before sensitization (week 0) and then at 2, 6 and about 24 weeks after DPC sensitization. This study followed changes in the peripheral blood TCR repertoire in vivo during primary and secondary sensitization of alopecia patients to the hapten diphenylcyclopropenone (DPC). Throughout the approximately 25-week study period, patients were also given weekly therapeutic DPC doses on the scalp. The paper as a whole reports these results and caveats: After repeated subsampling, changes were observed in the strength of the expansion versus patch-test correlation and in the threshold at which the correlation became significant. Because all patients had alopecia, a presumed autoimmune disease, the immune response of the patients might differ from that of healthy individuals. Expanded TCRs formed significantly more large CDR3 similarity clusters than pre-sensitization or healthy control sets, consistent with antigen-driven responses. A positive correlation was found between the number of PT1 expanded TCRs and patch test score, with significance reached at thresholds 8, 16 and 32 but not 4. DPC sensitization did not change how many TCRs were above 1 in 1000 frequency, and no evidence was found of alterations in global repertoire structure.

The CDR3 covers 15 residues, taking in both the cysteine and the phenylalanine. Of all the DNA, just the CDR3 is kept, 45 bases in frame from base 1. Looking up the germline V gene (reference sequence) yields CDR1 SGHNT and CDR2 YYREEE. Trimming removed 4 bases from V and 1 base from J, leaving 15 bases between the germline ends. This clonotype was seen ten or more times. The antigen this receptor binds is unknown. Qualities for individual bases were not recorded, and no much larger clone is one base off. Receptors were amplified or captured by RACE. The sequencing machine was a NextSeq 500. During library preparation, unique molecular identifiers were attached to individual cDNA molecules so that TCRs could be counted quantitatively and reproducibly. From each blood RNA sample, both TCR alpha and TCR beta chains were sequenced. The study's own analysis went as follows. The median number of TCRs per sample was 85,000 to 100,000, ranging from about 20,000 to 750,000. The Decombinator software suite was used to annotate the V, J and CDR3 of the TCR reads. For PS versus PT1 abundance plots, all samples were subsampled to the same number of TCRs (28,000). TCRs were defined as expanded if absent before sensitization and observed at least eight times at the 2-week time point. TCRdb itself trimmed the public reads at Q25 with fastp, ran MiXCR and retained productive beta chains. Identical CDR3 proteins give one entry, which carries the most common genes and DNA. These V and J calls are TCRdb output, not the study's own analysis. The table for this sample lists some 340,000 distinct CDR3 sequences; about 7% of them were counted only once. Around 8.2% of the sample is taken by the ten largest.

Interpreted using the paper, the time point label stands for: patch test 1, 2 weeks after DPC sensitization. What the treatment or condition label conveys for this sample: therapeutic diphenylcyclopropenone sensitization with weekly scalp DPC. At every patch-test visit, the blood draw took place before the patch test was put on. To be eligible, patients had to be aged 18 to 70, diagnosed with alopecia and judged suitable for DPC therapy, while pregnant patients were excluded. Total RNA was extracted from unfractionated whole blood that had been collected in Tempus Blood RNA tubes. The chain is encoded by TRBV5-4 joined to TRBJ2-7, with no confident D gene call. Here the sequenced sample was whole blood, taken in connection with sensitization to the hapten diphenylcyclopropenone (DPC). The TCR was taken from a woman under 30 with alopecia areata. Some clones in this sample may be carry-over from other donors' samples. The CDR3 loop reads CASSAPGRLSYEQYF. The DNA sequence follows: TGTGCCAGCAGCGCCCCAGGCAGGCTATCCTACGAGCAGTACTTC.